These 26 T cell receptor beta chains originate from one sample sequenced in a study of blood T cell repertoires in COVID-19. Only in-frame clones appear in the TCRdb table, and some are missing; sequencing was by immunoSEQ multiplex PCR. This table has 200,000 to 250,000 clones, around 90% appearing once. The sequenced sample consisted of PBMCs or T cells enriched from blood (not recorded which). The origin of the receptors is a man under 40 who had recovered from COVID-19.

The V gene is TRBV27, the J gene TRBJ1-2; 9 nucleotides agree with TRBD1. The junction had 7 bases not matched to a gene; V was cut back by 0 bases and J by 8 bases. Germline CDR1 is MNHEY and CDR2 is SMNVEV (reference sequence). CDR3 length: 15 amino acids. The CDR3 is CASSLSIQGALGYTF. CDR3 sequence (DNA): TGTGCCAGCAGTTTATCGATACAGGGGGCGCTCGGCTACACCTTC.

The CDR3 DNA reads as TGTGCCAGCAGCTCACCACCCCCGGGACAGGGGACTGGCTACACCTTC. The encoded protein is CASSSPPPGQGTGYTF. The chain uses TRBV7-2 and TRBJ1-2; the match to TRBD1 covers 10 bases. The CDR3 is 16 residues long. J gave up 7 bases and V 4 bases, and 12 bases lay outside the gene matches. The germline gives CDR1 SGHTA, CDR2 FQGNSA.

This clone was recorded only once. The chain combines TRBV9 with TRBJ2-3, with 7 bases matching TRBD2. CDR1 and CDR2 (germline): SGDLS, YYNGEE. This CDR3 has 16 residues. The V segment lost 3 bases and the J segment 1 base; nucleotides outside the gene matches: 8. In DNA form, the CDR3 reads TGTGCCAGCAGCGGGGGACTAACGGAGGGCACAGATACGCAGTATTTT. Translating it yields CASSGGLTEGTDTQYF.

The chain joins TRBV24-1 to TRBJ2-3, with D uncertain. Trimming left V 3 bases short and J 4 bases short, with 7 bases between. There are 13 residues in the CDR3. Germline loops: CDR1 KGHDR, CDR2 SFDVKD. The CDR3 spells CATSDTVSDTQYF. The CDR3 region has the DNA TGTGCCACCAGTGATACTGTTTCAGATACGCAGTATTTT.

CDR3 nucleotides: TGTGCCAGCAGTTCTGGGGCGGCGGGAGTGAGGACCGGGGAGCTGTTTTTT. Its protein is CASSSGAAGVRTGELFF. The gene calls are TRBV28 and TRBJ2-2, with 7 positions matching TRBD2. V lost 4 bases, J lost 5 bases, and 13 bases stayed unmatched. This CDR3 contains 17 residues. Germline CDR1 and CDR2: MDHEN and SYDVKM.

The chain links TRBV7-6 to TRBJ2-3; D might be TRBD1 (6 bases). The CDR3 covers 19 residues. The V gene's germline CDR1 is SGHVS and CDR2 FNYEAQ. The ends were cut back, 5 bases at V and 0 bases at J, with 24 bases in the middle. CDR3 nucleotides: TGTGCCAGCAGCCCCGAATCACAGGGTCCCGTTGCTAGCACAGATACGCAGTATTTT. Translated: CASSPESQGPVASTDTQYF.

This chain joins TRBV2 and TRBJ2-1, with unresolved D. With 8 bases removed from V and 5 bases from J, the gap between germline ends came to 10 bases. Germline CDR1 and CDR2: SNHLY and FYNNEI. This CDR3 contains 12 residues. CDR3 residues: CASEELDNEQFF. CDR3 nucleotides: TGTGCCAGCGAAGAACTGGACAATGAGCAGTTCTTC.

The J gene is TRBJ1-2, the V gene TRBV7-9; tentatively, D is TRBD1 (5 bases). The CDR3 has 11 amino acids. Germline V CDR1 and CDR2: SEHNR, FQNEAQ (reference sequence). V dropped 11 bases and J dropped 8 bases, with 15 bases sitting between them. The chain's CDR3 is CAQRGGLGYTF. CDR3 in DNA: TGTGCCCAGCGCGGGGGGTTGGGCTACACCTTC.

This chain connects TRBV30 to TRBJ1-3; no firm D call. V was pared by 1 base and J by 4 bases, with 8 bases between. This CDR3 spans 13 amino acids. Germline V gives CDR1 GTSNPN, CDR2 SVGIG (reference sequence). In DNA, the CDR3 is TGTGCCTGGAGTGCGGGGAACGGAAACACCATATATTTT. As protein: CAWSAGNGNTIYF.

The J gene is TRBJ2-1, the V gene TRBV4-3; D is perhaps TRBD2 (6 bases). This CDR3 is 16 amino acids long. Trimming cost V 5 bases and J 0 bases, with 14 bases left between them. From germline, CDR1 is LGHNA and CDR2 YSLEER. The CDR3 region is CASSKAYGSSYNEQFF. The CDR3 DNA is TGCGCCAGCAGCAAGGCCTACGGGAGCTCCTACAATGAGCAGTTCTTC.

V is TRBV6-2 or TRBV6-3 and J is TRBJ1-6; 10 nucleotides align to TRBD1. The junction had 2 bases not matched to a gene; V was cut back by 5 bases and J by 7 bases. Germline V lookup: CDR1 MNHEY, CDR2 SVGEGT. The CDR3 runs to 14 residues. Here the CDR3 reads CASSDRGLNSPLHF. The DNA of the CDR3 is TGTGCCAGCAGTGACAGGGGGCTGAATTCACCCCTCCACTTT.

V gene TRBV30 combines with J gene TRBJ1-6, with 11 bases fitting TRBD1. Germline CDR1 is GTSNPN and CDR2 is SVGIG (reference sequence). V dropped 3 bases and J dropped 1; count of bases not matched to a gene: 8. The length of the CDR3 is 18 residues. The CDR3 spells CAWSLRTGGASYNSPLHF. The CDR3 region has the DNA TGTGCCTGGAGCCTGCGGACAGGGGGCGCTTCCTATAATTCACCCCTCCACTTT.

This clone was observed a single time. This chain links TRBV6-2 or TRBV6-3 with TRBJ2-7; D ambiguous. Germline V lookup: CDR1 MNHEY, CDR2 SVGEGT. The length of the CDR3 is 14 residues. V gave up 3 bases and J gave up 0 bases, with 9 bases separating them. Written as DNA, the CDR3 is TGTGCCAGCAGTTATTGGTCCAGCTCCTACGAGCAGTACTTC. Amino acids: CASSYWSSSYEQYF.

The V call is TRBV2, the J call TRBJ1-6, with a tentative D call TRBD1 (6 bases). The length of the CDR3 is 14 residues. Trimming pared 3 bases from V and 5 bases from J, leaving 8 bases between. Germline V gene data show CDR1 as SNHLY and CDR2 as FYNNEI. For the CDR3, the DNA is TGTGCCAGCAGTGATCAGGGGAATAATTCACCCCTCCACTTT. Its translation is CASSDQGNNSPLHF.

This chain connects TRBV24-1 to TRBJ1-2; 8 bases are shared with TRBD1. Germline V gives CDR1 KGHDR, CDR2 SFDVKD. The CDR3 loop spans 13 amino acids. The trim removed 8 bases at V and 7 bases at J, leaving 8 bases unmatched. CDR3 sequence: CATKPGQGGGYTF. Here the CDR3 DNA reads TGTGCCACCAAGCCAGGACAGGGCGGTGGCTACACCTTC.

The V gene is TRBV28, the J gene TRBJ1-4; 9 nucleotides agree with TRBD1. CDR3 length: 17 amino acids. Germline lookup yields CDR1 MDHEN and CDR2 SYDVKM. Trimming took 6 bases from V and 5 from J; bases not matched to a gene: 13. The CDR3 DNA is TGTGCCAGCAGAAACCGGGACAGGGCCCACCACAATGAAAAACTGTTTTTT. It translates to CASRNRDRAHHNEKLFF. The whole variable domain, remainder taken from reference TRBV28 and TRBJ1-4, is DVKVTQSSRYLVKRTGEKVFLECVQDMDHENMFWYRQDPGLGLRLIYFSYDVKMKEKGDIPEGYSVSREKKERFSLILESASTNQTSMYLCASRNRDRAHHNEKLFFGSGTQLSVL.

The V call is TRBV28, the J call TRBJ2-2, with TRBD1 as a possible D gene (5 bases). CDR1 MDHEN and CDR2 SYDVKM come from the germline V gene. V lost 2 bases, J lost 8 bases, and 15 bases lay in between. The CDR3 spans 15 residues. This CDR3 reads CASSLTWTSGGELFF. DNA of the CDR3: TGTGCCAGCAGTTTAACCTGGACCTCAGGGGGGGAGCTGTTTTTT.

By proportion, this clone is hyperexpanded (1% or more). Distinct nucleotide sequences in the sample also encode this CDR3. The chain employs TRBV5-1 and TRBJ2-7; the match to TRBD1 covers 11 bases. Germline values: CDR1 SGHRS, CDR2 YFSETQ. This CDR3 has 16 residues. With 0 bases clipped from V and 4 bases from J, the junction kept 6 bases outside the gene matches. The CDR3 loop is CASSLGTGGTVYEQYF. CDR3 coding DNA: TGCGCCAGCAGCTTGGGGACAGGGGGCACCGTGTACGAGCAGTACTTC.

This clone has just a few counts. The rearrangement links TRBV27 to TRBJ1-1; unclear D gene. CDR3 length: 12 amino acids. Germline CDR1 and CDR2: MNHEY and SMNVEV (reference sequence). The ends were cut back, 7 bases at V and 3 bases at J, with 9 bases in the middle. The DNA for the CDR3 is TGTGCCAGCAAGGAGGGAGACACTGAAGCTTTCTTT. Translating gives CASKEGDTEAFF.

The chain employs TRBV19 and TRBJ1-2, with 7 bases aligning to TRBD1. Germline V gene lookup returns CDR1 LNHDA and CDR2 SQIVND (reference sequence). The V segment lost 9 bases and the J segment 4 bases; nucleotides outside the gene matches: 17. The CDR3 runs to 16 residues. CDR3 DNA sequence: TGTGCCAGCGACGGTGGACAGGAAGCGTATCTCTATGGCTACACCTTC. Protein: CASDGGQEAYLYGYTF.

CDR3 loop: CASSRLYEQYF. CDR3 DNA: TGTGCCAGCAGTCGACTCTACGAGCAGTACTTC. The rearrangement links TRBV6-5 to TRBJ2-7; D not resolved. V was cut by 5 bases and J by 3 bases, with 5 bases left in between. Germline V CDR1 and CDR2: MNHEY, SVGAGI. This CDR3 is 11 amino acids long.

CDR3 sequence: CAIMGDRGRGNTIYF. In DNA form, the CDR3 reads TGTGCCATCATGGGGGACAGGGGACGTGGAAACACCATATATTTT. The chain employs TRBV10-3 and TRBJ1-3; 10 nucleotides align to TRBD1. CDR1 and CDR2 from the germline V gene are ENHRY and SYGVKD. With 7 bases clipped from V and 3 bases from J, the junction kept 6 bases outside the gene matches. CDR3 length: 15 amino acids.

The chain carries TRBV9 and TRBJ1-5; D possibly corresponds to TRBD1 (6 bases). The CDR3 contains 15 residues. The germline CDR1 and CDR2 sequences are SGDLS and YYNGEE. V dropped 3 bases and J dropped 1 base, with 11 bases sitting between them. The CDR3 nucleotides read TGTGCCAGCAGCGCCGCAGGGGAGAGCAATCAGCCCCAGCATTTT. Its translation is CASSAAGESNQPQHF.

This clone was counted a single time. The CDR3 DNA sequence: TGTGCCAGCAGTGACGTGATAGCGGAGCAGTTCTTC. This sequence encodes CASSDVIAEQFF. The chain joins TRBV25-1 to TRBJ2-1; perhaps TRBD2 as D (5 bases). The CDR3 loop spans 12 amino acids. Between the trimmed V and J ends, which lost 3 bases and 10 bases, there was a span of 10 bases. Germline V gene lookup returns CDR1 MGHDK and CDR2 SYGVNS.

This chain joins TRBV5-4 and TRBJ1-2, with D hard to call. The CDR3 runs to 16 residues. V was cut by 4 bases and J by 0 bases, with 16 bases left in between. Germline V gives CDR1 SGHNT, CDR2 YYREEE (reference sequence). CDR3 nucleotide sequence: TGTGCCAGCAGCCGAGGAGAGGCGGGGTCTAACTATGGCTACACCTTC. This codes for CASSRGEAGSNYGYTF.

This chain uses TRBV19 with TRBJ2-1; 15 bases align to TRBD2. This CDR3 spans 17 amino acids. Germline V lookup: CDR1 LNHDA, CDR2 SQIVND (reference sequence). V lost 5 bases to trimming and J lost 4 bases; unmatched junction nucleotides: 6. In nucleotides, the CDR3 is TGTGCCAGTAGTTCGGGACTAGCGGGGGGTTCGTACAATGAGCAGTTCTTC. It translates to CASSSGLAGGSYNEQFF. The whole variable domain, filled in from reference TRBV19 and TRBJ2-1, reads DGGITQSPKYLFRKEGQNVTLSCEQNLNHDAMYWYRQDPGQGLRLIYYSQIVNDFQKGDIAEGYSVSREKKESFPLTVTSAQKNPTAFYLCASSSGLAGGSYNEQFFGPGTRLTVL.